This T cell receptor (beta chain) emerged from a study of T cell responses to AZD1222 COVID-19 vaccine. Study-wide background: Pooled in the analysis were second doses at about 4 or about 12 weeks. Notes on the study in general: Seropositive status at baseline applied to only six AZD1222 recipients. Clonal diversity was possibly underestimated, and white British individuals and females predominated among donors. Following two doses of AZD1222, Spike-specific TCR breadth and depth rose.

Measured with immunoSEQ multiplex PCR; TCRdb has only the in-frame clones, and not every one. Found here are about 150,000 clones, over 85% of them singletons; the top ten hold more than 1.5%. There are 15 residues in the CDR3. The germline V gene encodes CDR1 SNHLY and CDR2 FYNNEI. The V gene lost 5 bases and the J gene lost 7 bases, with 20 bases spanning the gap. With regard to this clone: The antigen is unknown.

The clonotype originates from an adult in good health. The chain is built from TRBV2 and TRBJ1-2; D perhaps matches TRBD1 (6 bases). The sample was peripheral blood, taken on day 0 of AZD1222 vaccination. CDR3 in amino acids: CASSIRRQGIGGYTF. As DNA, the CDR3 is TGTGCCAGCAGTATCCGGCGTCAGGGGATAGGTGGCTACACCTTC.